The clone carrying this TCR beta chain was counted ten times or more. TCRdb re-called the 5' RACE reads with MiXCR, one entry per CDR3 protein. Of approximately 65,000 distinct CDR3 sequences detected, 10% to 15% appear once; the ten largest clones hold about 4%. V dropped 5 bases and J dropped 2 bases, with 10 bases sitting between them. Germline V gives CDR1 DFQATT, CDR2 SNEGSKA (reference sequence). The CDR3 runs to 12 residues. The record originates from a study of early T cells in non-severe SARS-CoV-2 infection. As for the study in general: Chains stayed unpaired after sequencing of bulk RNA from unsorted whole blood.

The chain uses TRBV20-1 and TRBJ2-7; tentative D call: TRBD2 (5 bases). Material: whole blood. The clonotype was recovered from an adult who was a healthcare worker with PCR-confirmed SARS-CoV-2 infection or an uninfected control (not recorded which). DNA for the CDR3: TGCAGTGCTCCGGGGTCAACCTACGAGCAGTACTTC. Its protein is CSAPGSTYEQYF.